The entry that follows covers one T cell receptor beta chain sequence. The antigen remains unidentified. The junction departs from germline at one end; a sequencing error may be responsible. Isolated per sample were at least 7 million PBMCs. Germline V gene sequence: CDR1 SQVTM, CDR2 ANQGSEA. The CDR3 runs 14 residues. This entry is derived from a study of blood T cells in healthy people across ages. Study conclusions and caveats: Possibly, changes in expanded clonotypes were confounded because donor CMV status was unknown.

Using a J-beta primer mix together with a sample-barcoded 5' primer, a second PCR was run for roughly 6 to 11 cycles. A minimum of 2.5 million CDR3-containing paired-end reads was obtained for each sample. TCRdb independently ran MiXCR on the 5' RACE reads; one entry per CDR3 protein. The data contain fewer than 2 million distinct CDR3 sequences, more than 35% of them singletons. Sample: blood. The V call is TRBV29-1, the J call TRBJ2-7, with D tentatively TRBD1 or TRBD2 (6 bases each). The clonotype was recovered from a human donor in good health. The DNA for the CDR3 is TGCAGCGTCGAAGGGGGGCAGGGGCCCTACGAGCAGTACTTC. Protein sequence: CSVEGGQGPYEQYF.